The next 23 T cell receptor beta chains were all read from a single sample in a study of human T cells and chemical hapten exposure. Sample time point: pre-sensitization, week 0. Treatment denoted: therapeutic diphenylcyclopropenone sensitization with weekly scalp DPC. TCRdb reprocessed the RACE reads with MiXCR, giving one entry per CDR3 protein. The table lists roughly 380,000 distinct CDR3 sequences, about 5.1% of them singletons. This specimen consisted of whole blood, obtained in connection with sensitization to the hapten diphenylcyclopropenone (DPC). All receptors derive from a woman aged 45-60 years with alopecia areata. Some clones in this sample may be carry-over from other donors' samples.

This clonotype appeared a few times. V is TRBV6-2 or TRBV6-3 and J is TRBJ2-2; no reliable D call. Trimming cost V 7 bases and J 2 bases, with 14 bases left between them. This CDR3 spans 15 amino acids. Germline lookup yields CDR1 MNHEY and CDR2 SVGEGT. The CDR3 is CASTRLRDNTGELFF. The CDR3 region has the DNA TGTGCCAGCACCAGATTGCGCGATAACACCGGGGAGCTGTTTTTT.

This clonotype was detected ten times or more. V gene TRBV4-3 combines with J gene TRBJ2-2; 8 nucleotides line up with TRBD2. With V trimmed by 3 bases and J by 4 bases, 10 bases remained unmatched. Looked up from germline, CDR1 is LGHNA and CDR2 is YSLEER. The CDR3 totals 17 residues. The CDR3 protein is CASSQLSGRWGTGELFF. In DNA form, the CDR3 reads TGCGCCAGCAGCCAGTTGAGCGGGAGATGGGGCACCGGGGAGCTGTTTTTT.

This clonotype was counted ten times or more. This chain uses TRBV7-2 with TRBJ2-3; 7 positions match TRBD2. Germline V gene data show CDR1 as SGHTA and CDR2 as FQGNSA. The V and J ends lost 5 bases and 1 base, in that order; junction bases with no gene match: 3. The CDR3 totals 14 residues. In DNA form, the CDR3 reads TGTGCCAGCAGCAGCACTAGCGGCACAGATACGCAGTATTTT. Its protein is CASSSTSGTDTQYF.

This clonotype showed up many times. The chain is built from TRBV9 and TRBJ2-2, with D possibly TRBD1 on 6 matching bases. There are 15 residues in the CDR3. Germline CDR1 SGDLS, CDR2 YYNGEE. Between the trimmed V and J ends, which lost 2 bases and 4 bases, there was a span of 12 bases. The chain's CDR3 is CASSVSGVGTGELFF. DNA for the CDR3: TGTGCCAGCAGCGTCTCAGGGGTCGGCACCGGGGAGCTGTTTTTT.

This clonotype was detected ten times or more. This chain joins TRBV7-2 and TRBJ2-3; TRBD2 is a possible D gene (6 bases). The CDR3 covers 16 residues. Germline V CDR1 and CDR2: SGHTA, FQGNSA. V lost 3 bases and J 5 bases, leaving 18 bases between the germline ends. CDR3 bases: TGTGCCAGCAGCTTTACTTCTAGCGAGGGTATAGATACGCAGTATTTT. Protein: CASSFTSSEGIDTQYF.

The CDR3 region has the DNA TGCAGTGCTAGTCCGGTCTCTGGCTACACCTTC. The encoded protein is CSASPVSGYTF. V gene TRBV20-1 combines with J gene TRBJ1-2; D not resolved. Per germline, CDR1 DFQATT and CDR2 SNEGSKA (reference sequence). This CDR3 has 11 residues. V dropped 3 bases and J dropped 7 bases, with 9 bases sitting between them.

This clonotype came up many times. The chain joins TRBV7-9 to TRBJ2-2; 9 bases match TRBD2. V lost 6 bases to trimming and J lost 5 bases; unmatched junction nucleotides: 7. The CDR3 sequence is 15 residues long. The germline V gene has CDR1 SEHNR and CDR2 FQNEAQ (reference sequence). The CDR3 DNA reads as TGTGCCAGCAGTCGAGGACTAGCGAGTACCGGGGAGCTGTTTTTT. It is translated as CASSRGLASTGELFF.

This chain joins TRBV9 and TRBJ1-6; TRBD1 aligns across 8 bases. The V gene's germline CDR1 is SGDLS and CDR2 YYNGEE. V gave up 0 bases and J gave up 2 bases; unmatched junction bases: 4. This CDR3 comprises 17 residues. This CDR3 is CASSVAQGATYNSPLHF. The CDR3 DNA reads as TGTGCCAGCAGCGTAGCTCAGGGGGCAACCTATAATTCACCCCTCCACTTT.

This clonotype came up a few times. The V and J genes are TRBV28 and TRBJ2-1; a possible D gene is TRBD2 (6 bases). The CDR3 is 15 residues long. Germline CDR1 and CDR2: MDHEN and SYDVKM. Trimming stripped 3 bases from V and 1 base from J, with 10 bases between. The CDR3 reads CASSFRGLSYNEQFF. In nucleotides, the CDR3 is TGTGCCAGCAGTTTTAGGGGACTTTCCTACAATGAGCAGTTCTTC.

The genes are TRBV4-3 and TRBJ2-6; no clear D gene. The V gene lost 0 bases and the J gene lost 0 bases, with 6 bases spanning the gap. The germline CDR1 and CDR2 sequences are LGHNA and YSLEER. CDR3 length: 16 residues. The CDR3 spells CASSQDWVSGANVLTF. The CDR3 DNA reads TGCGCCAGCAGCCAAGATTGGGTCTCTGGGGCCAACGTCCTGACTTTC.

This clonotype was found many times. The chain links TRBV9 to TRBJ1-6; D gene ambiguous. The CDR3 contains 13 residues. Germline V CDR1 and CDR2: SGDLS, YYNGEE. The germline V and J ends were trimmed by 7 bases and 7 bases, with 12 bases remaining between them. DNA for the CDR3: TGTGCCAGCGGCGCGGACCTGAATTCACCCCTCCACTTT. This codes for CASGADLNSPLHF.

A few counts support this clonotype. The chain links TRBV24-1 to TRBJ2-1, with D tentatively TRBD1 or TRBD2 (5 bases each). The germline V and J ends were trimmed by 2 bases and 9 bases, with 16 bases remaining between them. Germline CDR1 reads KGHDR; CDR2 reads SFDVKD. This CDR3 has 15 amino acids. CDR3 nucleotides: TGTGCCACCAGTGATTCGGGGACGGGCTTTGGTGAGCAGTTCTTC. This gives the protein CATSDSGTGFGEQFF.

The rearrangement uses TRBV5-1 and TRBJ2-3; perhaps TRBD2 as D (6 bases). Trimming removed 6 bases from V and 3 bases from J, with 17 bases in between. This CDR3 is 15 amino acids long. The germline V gene encodes CDR1 SGHRS and CDR2 YFSETQ. The CDR3 loop is CASTFELSGTDTQYF. The CDR3 DNA sequence: TGCGCCAGCACCTTCGAACTCAGCGGGACAGATACGCAGTATTTT.

Points on this clonotype: A much larger clone differs from this one at a single base, so this may be a read error. V is TRBV28 and J is TRBJ2-1; no firm D call. V lost 7 bases and J lost 6, with 16 bases in between. This CDR3 has 14 residues. Per germline, CDR1 MDHEN and CDR2 SYDVKM. CDR3 DNA: TGTGCCAGCATTGTGGCACTCCCGGCCAATGAGCAGTTCTTC. It translates to CASIVALPANEQFF.

This clonotype was detected ten times or more. The chain joins TRBV27 to TRBJ2-7, with 14 bases identical to TRBD2. CDR3 size: 14 residues. Germline V gene sequence: CDR1 MNHEY, CDR2 SMNVEV (reference sequence). V lost 8 bases, J lost 2 bases, and 2 bases stayed unmatched. CDR3 protein: CASQTSGRAYEQYF. CDR3 DNA sequence: TGTGCCAGCCAGACTAGCGGGAGGGCCTACGAGCAGTACTTC.

In its sample, this clonotype was seen many times. CDR3 bases: TGTGCCAGCAGCCCCCGGCGGGGCTTCTCTGGAAACACCATATATTTT. This codes for CASSPRRGFSGNTIYF. The gene calls are TRBV6-6 and TRBJ1-3; TRBD1 is a possible D gene (5 bases). The CDR3 extends over 16 amino acids. Germline V gene sequence: CDR1 MNHNY, CDR2 SVGAGI (reference sequence). V was clipped by 6 bases and J by 0 bases, with 15 bases between them.

The rearrangement joins TRBV3-1 to TRBJ1-6; no definite D call. With 4 bases removed from V and 6 bases from J, the gap between germline ends came to 10 bases. Germline V gives CDR1 LGHDT, CDR2 YNNKEL (reference sequence). This CDR3 contains 14 residues. DNA of the CDR3: TGTGCCAGCAGCCCCTCACAGAGTAATTCACCCCTCCACTTT. Translation: CASSPSQSNSPLHF.

This clonotype was counted between two and nine times. The rearrangement uses TRBV2 and TRBJ1-2, with D unresolved. Germline V CDR1 and CDR2: SNHLY, FYNNEI. This CDR3 is built from 14 residues. Trimming left V 10 bases short and J 3 bases short, with 18 bases between. CDR3 region: CATQTNTEDYGYTF. The CDR3 nucleotides read TGTGCCACCCAGACCAATACAGAGGACTATGGCTACACCTTC.

This chain uses TRBV20-1 with TRBJ1-1; D remains unclear. Trimming took off 5 bases at V and 1 base at J, with 8 bases between the two ends. Germline values: CDR1 DFQATT, CDR2 SNEGSKA (reference sequence). The CDR3 sequence is 12 residues long. The CDR3 DNA reads TGCAGTGCTGAGAGGACGAACACTGAAGCTTTCTTT. Its protein is CSAERTNTEAFF.

This clonotype appeared a few times. The chain couples TRBV20-1 to TRBJ2-2; D tentatively fits TRBD1 or TRBD2 (7 bases each). Germline V gene lookup returns CDR1 DFQATT and CDR2 SNEGSKA (reference sequence). This CDR3 contains 13 residues. The V gene lost 4 bases and the J gene lost 6 bases, with 12 bases spanning the gap. DNA for the CDR3: TGCAGTGCTAACAGGGGAGGGTCCGGGGAGCTGTTTTTT. Its translation: CSANRGGSGELFF.

J is TRBJ1-4 and V is TRBV20-1; TRBD1 is a possible D gene (5 bases). The CDR3 runs 15 residues. Germline CDR1 DFQATT, CDR2 SNEGSKA (reference sequence). V shed 0 bases and J shed 6 bases, with 14 bases lying between them. The CDR3 protein is CSARDHKGTDEKLFF. The CDR3 bases are TGCAGTGCTAGAGATCATAAGGGGACGGATGAAAAACTGTTTTTT.

This clonotype was detected only a few times. V gene TRBV20-1 combines with J gene TRBJ2-4, with TRBD2 as a possible D gene (6 bases). The V end was cut by 6 bases, the J end by 7 bases, with 13 bases between. CDR1 DFQATT and CDR2 SNEGSKA come from the germline V gene (reference sequence). The CDR3 loop spans 12 amino acids. Written as DNA, the CDR3 is TGCAGTGCCCCCCGACTAGGGAACATTCAGTACTTC. Its protein product is CSAPRLGNIQYF.

This clonotype has at least ten counts. The chain combines TRBV12-3 or TRBV12-4 with TRBJ1-5; 7 bases match TRBD1. With V trimmed by 6 bases and J by 3 bases, 8 bases remained unmatched. This CDR3 has 15 amino acids. CDR3 region: CASSPGGGPNQPQHF. The CDR3 nucleotides are TGTGCCAGCAGCCCAGGGGGGGGCCCCAATCAGCCCCAGCATTTT.